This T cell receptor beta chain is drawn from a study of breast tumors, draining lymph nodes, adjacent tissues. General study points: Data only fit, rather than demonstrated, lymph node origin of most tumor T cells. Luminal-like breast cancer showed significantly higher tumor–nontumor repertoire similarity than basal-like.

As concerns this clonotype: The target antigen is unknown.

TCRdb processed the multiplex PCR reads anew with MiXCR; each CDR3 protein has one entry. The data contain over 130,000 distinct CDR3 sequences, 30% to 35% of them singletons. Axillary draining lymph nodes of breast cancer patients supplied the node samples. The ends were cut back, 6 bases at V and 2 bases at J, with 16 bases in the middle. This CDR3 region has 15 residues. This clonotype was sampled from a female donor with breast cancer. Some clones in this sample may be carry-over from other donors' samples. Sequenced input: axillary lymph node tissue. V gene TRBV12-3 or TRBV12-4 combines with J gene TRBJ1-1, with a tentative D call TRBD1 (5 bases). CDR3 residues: CASRYSTRVNTEAFF. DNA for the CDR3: TGTGCCAGCAGATATTCTACCAGGGTTAACACTGAAGCTTTCTTT.